Presented here are 29 T cell receptor beta chains from one specimen sequenced in a study of blood T cell repertoires in COVID-19. The protocol was immunoSEQ multiplex PCR, while the TCRdb copy is restricted to in-frame clones and leaves out a portion. The sample lists around 130,000 clones; roughly 80% were seen once. Sequencing was done on a sample of PBMCs or T cells enriched from blood (not recorded which). These receptor sequences come from a man aged 35 to 55 with acute COVID-19.

The V and J genes are TRBV10-3 and TRBJ1-6; 8 bases match TRBD1. Trimming removed 10 bases from V and 7 bases from J; junction bases left unmatched: 3. This CDR3 has 12 residues. The germline CDR1 and CDR2 sequences are ENHRY and SYGVKD. In nucleotides, the CDR3 is TGTGCCACCGGACAGGGAAATTCACCCCTCCACTTT. Translated, it gives CATGQGNSPLHF.

This rearrangement joins TRBV27 to TRBJ2-7, with TRBD2 as a possible D gene (6 bases). Germline CDR1 and CDR2: MNHEY and SMNVEV (reference sequence). V lost 3 bases to trimming and J lost 7 bases, with 13 bases between them. CDR3 length: 13 residues. CDR3 in amino acids: CASSLEGPREQYF. DNA of the CDR3: TGTGCCAGCAGTTTGGAGGGCCCTCGGGAGCAGTACTTC.

The chain employs TRBV6-5 and TRBJ2-7; D is perhaps TRBD1 (6 bases). V was trimmed by 2 bases and J by 7 bases, leaving 18 bases between them. The CDR3 sequence is 15 residues long. Germline lookup yields CDR1 MNHEY and CDR2 SVGAGI. For the CDR3, the DNA is TGTGCCAGCAGTTACGCCGGACAGCTCCCTGGGGAGCAGTACTTC. Translating gives CASSYAGQLPGEQYF.

This chain joins TRBV3-1 (or the pseudogene TRBV3-2) and TRBJ2-5; a weak D match, TRBD2 (6 bases). Germline assignment: CDR1 LGHDT and CDR2 YNNKEL (reference sequence). Trimming pared 1 base from V and 2 bases from J, leaving 14 bases between. The CDR3 runs to 16 residues. CDR3 coding DNA: TGTGCCAGCAGCCAAGGGCTCGGGAGCGGTCAAGAGACCCAGTACTTC. Translation: CASSQGLGSGQETQYF.

This chain links TRBV20-1 with TRBJ1-6, with 8 nucleotides matching TRBD1. CDR1 is DFQATT and CDR2 is SNEGSKA in the germline V gene (reference sequence). CDR3 length equals 14 residues. The ends lost 3 bases at V and 10 bases at J; junction bases unmatched: 8. DNA for the CDR3: TGCAGTGCTAGTTCTGACAGGGGCCAATCACCCCTCCACTTT. Its protein product is CSASSDRGQSPLHF.

CDR3 in amino acids: CASSQKGLAGDMQETQYF. As DNA, the CDR3 is TGTGCCAGCAGCCAAAAGGGACTAGCGGGAGATATGCAAGAGACCCAGTACTTC. The gene calls are TRBV3-1 (or the pseudogene TRBV3-2) and TRBJ2-5; 14 bases are a match to TRBD2. This CDR3 has 18 residues. J was trimmed by 2 bases and V by 2 bases; bases with no gene match: 7. Germline values: CDR1 LGHDT, CDR2 YNNKEL (reference sequence).

This clone was detected only a few times. This chain connects TRBV7-9 to TRBJ1-5; the match to TRBD1 covers 12 bases. The CDR3 totals 16 residues. Looked up from germline, CDR1 is SEHNR and CDR2 is FQNEAQ (reference sequence). V trimming: 3 bases; J trimming: 6 bases; junction bases outside the gene matches: 6. CDR3 sequence: CASSFSGTGGLQPQHF. The CDR3 DNA is TGTGCCAGCAGCTTCTCCGGGACAGGGGGCCTTCAGCCCCAGCATTTT.

The genes are TRBV10-3 and TRBJ2-3; tentatively, D is TRBD2 (5 bases). The V end lost 0 bases, the J end lost 0 bases, and 10 bases lay between the germline ends. This CDR3 region has 16 residues. In germline, CDR1 is ENHRY, CDR2 SYGVKD. The CDR3 loop reads CAISESRGFSTDTQYF. The CDR3 nucleotides are TGTGCCATCAGTGAGTCGCGAGGGTTCAGCACAGATACGCAGTATTTT.

The chain carries TRBV5-1 and TRBJ2-3; 14 bases fit TRBD2. After removal of 4 bases from V and 5 bases from J, the junction contained 6 bases not matched to a gene. Germline CDR1 reads SGHRS; CDR2 reads YFSETQ. The CDR3 consists of 16 residues. CDR3 DNA: TGCGCCAGCAGCCCGGGACTAGCGGGAGAAGTAGATACGCAGTATTTT. The encoded protein is CASSPGLAGEVDTQYF.

This clone has a handful of counts. The chain couples TRBV2 to TRBJ2-7, with 7 bases fitting TRBD2. The CDR3 length is 15 residues. Losses at the gene ends were 5 bases for V and 2 bases for J; bases not matched to a gene: 9. Per the germline V gene, CDR1 is SNHLY and CDR2 is FYNNEI. The DNA for the CDR3 is TGTGCCAGCAGTCAGGGACTATCTATGGCCTACGAGCAGTACTTC. This translates into CASSQGLSMAYEQYF.

The chain couples TRBV6-2 or TRBV6-3 to TRBJ1-5; D is perhaps TRBD1 (6 bases). Germline loops: CDR1 MNHEY, CDR2 SVGEGT. The CDR3 runs 14 residues. The V end was cut by 2 bases, the J end by 3 bases, with 8 bases between. The CDR3 spells CASSYRQVNQPQHF. The CDR3 nucleotides read TGTGCCAGCAGTTACCGACAGGTCAATCAGCCCCAGCATTTT.

This clone appeared a single time. The chain uses TRBV27 and TRBJ1-3; no reliable D call. Germline V gene data show CDR1 as MNHEY and CDR2 as SMNVEV (reference sequence). V lost 5 bases, J lost 2 bases, and 4 bases lay in between. The CDR3 length is 12 residues. The CDR3 nucleotides are TGTGCCAGCAGTGGGCCTGGAAACACCATATATTTT. The encoded protein is CASSGPGNTIYF.

This clone was seen a handful of times. This chain joins TRBV5-1 and TRBJ1-1; a possible D gene is TRBD1 (5 bases). Trimming cost V 2 bases and J 8 bases, with 13 bases left between them. The CDR3 runs 13 residues. Germline CDR1 and CDR2: SGHRS and YFSETQ. The CDR3 region is CASSLGEGREAFF. As DNA, the CDR3 is TGCGCCAGCAGCTTAGGGGAGGGGCGCGAAGCTTTCTTT.

The V call is TRBV2, the J call TRBJ2-3, with a weak D call TRBD1 (6 bases). V was cut by 9 bases and J by 4 bases, with 17 bases left in between. Germline V lookup: CDR1 SNHLY, CDR2 FYNNEI. CDR3 length: 14 amino acids. The CDR3 here is CASGTQGQADTQYF. The CDR3 nucleotides are TGTGCCAGTGGGACCCAGGGGCAAGCAGATACGCAGTATTTT.

The V gene is TRBV6-4, the J gene TRBJ2-3; D is unresolved. V dropped 4 bases and J dropped 0 bases, with 8 bases sitting between them. This CDR3 region has 14 residues. Germline V gene lookup returns CDR1 MRHNA and CDR2 SNTAGT. CDR3 in amino acids: CASSVSVSTDTQYF. The DNA of the CDR3 is TGTGCCAGCAGTGTTAGTGTGAGCACAGATACGCAGTATTTT.

The chain uses TRBV5-1 and TRBJ1-1; D gene ambiguous. The CDR3 has 14 amino acids. Germline V gives CDR1 SGHRS, CDR2 YFSETQ. V shed 0 bases and J shed 0 bases, with 6 bases lying between them. The CDR3 DNA sequence: TGCGCCAGCAGCTTGGGACACCTGAACACTGAAGCTTTCTTT. Amino acid sequence: CASSLGHLNTEAFF.

J is TRBJ1-6 and V is TRBV7-9, with TRBD1 identical over 7 bases. The V gene end was trimmed by 3 bases and the J gene end by 6 bases; junction bases not matched to a gene: 8. Germline CDR1 and CDR2: SEHNR and FQNEAQ (reference sequence). The CDR3 has 16 residues. CDR3 amino acids: CASSFDRDFGNSPLHF. CDR3 nucleotide sequence: TGTGCCAGCAGCTTCGACAGGGATTTCGGTAATTCACCCCTCCACTTT.

The chain combines TRBV7-3 with TRBJ1-1; TRBD1 matches at 9 bases. Trimming took 5 bases from V and 4 from J; bases not matched to a gene: 11. The germline gives CDR1 SGHTA, CDR2 FQGTGA. This CDR3 has 16 residues. The CDR3 bases are TGTGCCAGCAGCGTCACAGGGGGCCTCCCGCCCACTGAAGCTTTCTTT. Translated, it gives CASSVTGGLPPTEAFF.

V gene TRBV6-2 or TRBV6-3 combines with J gene TRBJ1-5; D remains ambiguous. With 5 bases removed from V and 8 bases from J, the gap between germline ends came to 7 bases. The CDR3 is 11 amino acids. Per the germline V gene, CDR1 is MNHEY and CDR2 is SVGEGT. The CDR3 DNA sequence: TGTGCCAGCAGTCATGGAGAGCCCCAGCATTTT. It translates to CASSHGEPQHF.

The chain carries TRBV19 and TRBJ1-6, with D possibly being TRBD1 (5 bases). The CDR3 consists of 14 residues. V was clipped by 7 bases and J by 10 bases, with 17 bases between them. The germline V gene encodes CDR1 LNHDA and CDR2 SQIVND (reference sequence). The CDR3 sequence: CASNFEGVSSPLHF. CDR3 DNA: TGTGCCAGTAACTTTGAAGGGGTAAGCTCACCCCTCCACTTT.

The chain couples TRBV7-3 to TRBJ2-2; maybe TRBD2 (6 bases). V was clipped by 1 base and J by 4 bases, with 16 bases between them. The CDR3 totals 17 residues. Germline values: CDR1 SGHTA, CDR2 FQGTGA. CDR3: CASSLIRGGAGTGELFF. The CDR3 DNA reads TGTGCCAGCAGCTTAATACGGGGCGGGGCGGGCACCGGGGAGCTGTTTTTT.

This clone was recorded once. V and J are TRBV25-1 and TRBJ1-4; 7 positions agree with TRBD1. This CDR3 has 14 amino acids. CDR1 MGHDK and CDR2 SYGVNS come from the germline V gene. The V and J ends lost 2 bases and 7 bases, in that order; junction bases with no gene match: 4. In DNA form, the CDR3 reads TGTGCCAGCAGTGAAATGGGGACAGCTGAAAAACTGTTTTTT. Protein sequence: CASSEMGTAEKLFF.

This chain uses TRBV2 with TRBJ2-7; 13 bases line up with TRBD2. There are 17 residues in the CDR3. After removal of 4 bases from V and 3 bases from J, the junction contained 9 bases not matched to a gene. Germline loops: CDR1 SNHLY, CDR2 FYNNEI. DNA for the CDR3: TGTGCCAGCAGTGGAACCGGACTAGCGGGAGTGGACTACGAGCAGTACTTC. The encoded protein is CASSGTGLAGVDYEQYF.

The chain is built from TRBV5-1 and TRBJ2-4; 7 bases map to TRBD1. V shed 3 bases, J shed 8 bases, and the junction held 8 bases outside the gene matches. The CDR3 covers 14 residues. The germline gives CDR1 SGHRS, CDR2 YFSETQ. CDR3 protein: CASSSTDRVHIQYF. As DNA, the CDR3 is TGCGCCAGCAGCTCAACAGACAGGGTCCACATTCAGTACTTC.

The chain couples TRBV2 to TRBJ2-5, with TRBD1 matching over 7 bases. The CDR3 covers 15 residues. V trimming: 4 bases; J trimming: 2 bases; junction bases outside the gene matches: 7. From germline, CDR1 is SNHLY and CDR2 FYNNEI. In nucleotides, the CDR3 is TGTGCCAGCAGTGCAGGGACAGCCCTTCAAGAGACCCAGTACTTC. This gives the protein CASSAGTALQETQYF.

V is TRBV5-3 and J is TRBJ2-1; unclear D gene. TRBV5-3 counts as an open reading frame of uncertain function. There are 13 residues in the CDR3. V was trimmed by 0 bases and J by 5 bases, leaving 6 bases between them. CDR3: CARSLDNNNEQFF. The CDR3 bases are TGTGCCAGAAGCTTGGACAACAACAATGAGCAGTTCTTC.

The J gene is TRBJ2-5, the V gene TRBV4-2; TRBD2 matches at 11 bases. The CDR3 loop spans 17 amino acids. The germline CDR1 and CDR2 sequences are LGHNA and YNFKEQ. J lost 5 bases, V lost 1 base, and 9 bases had no gene match. CDR3 bases: TGTGCCAGCAGCCAAGGATTATTAGCGGGGGGGGTGGAGACCCAGTACTTC. Amino acids: CASSQGLLAGGVETQYF.

CDR3 DNA sequence: TGTGCCAGCAGCCACCTAGGAACGGGAGCGAACACCGGGGAGCTGTTTTTT. This codes for CASSHLGTGANTGELFF. The V and J genes are TRBV3-1 (or the pseudogene TRBV3-2) and TRBJ2-2; tentatively, D is TRBD2 (6 bases). V was pared by 3 bases and J by 0 bases, with 14 bases between. CDR1 and CDR2 from the germline V gene are LGHDT and YNNKEL (reference sequence). This CDR3 comprises 17 residues.

The chain combines TRBV9 with TRBJ1-1; D is perhaps TRBD1 (6 bases). Looked up from germline, CDR1 is SGDLS and CDR2 is YYNGEE. The CDR3 runs to 13 residues. V was shortened by 4 bases and J by 1 base, with 8 bases between the two germline ends. Here the CDR3 reads CASSPGQNTEAFF. Here the CDR3 DNA reads TGTGCCAGCAGCCCGGGACAGAACACTGAAGCTTTCTTT.